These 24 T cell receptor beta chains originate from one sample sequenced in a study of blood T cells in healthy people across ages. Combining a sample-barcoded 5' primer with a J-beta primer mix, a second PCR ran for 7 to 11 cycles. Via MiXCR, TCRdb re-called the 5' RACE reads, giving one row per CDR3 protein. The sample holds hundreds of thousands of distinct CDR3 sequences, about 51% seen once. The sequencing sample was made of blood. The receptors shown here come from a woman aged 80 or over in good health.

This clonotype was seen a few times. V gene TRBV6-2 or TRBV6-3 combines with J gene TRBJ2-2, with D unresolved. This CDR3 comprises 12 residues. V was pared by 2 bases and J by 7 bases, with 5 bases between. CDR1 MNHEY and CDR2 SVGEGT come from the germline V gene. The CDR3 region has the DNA TGTGCCAGCAGTTACGGAATCGGGGAGCTGTTTTTT. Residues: CASSYGIGELFF.

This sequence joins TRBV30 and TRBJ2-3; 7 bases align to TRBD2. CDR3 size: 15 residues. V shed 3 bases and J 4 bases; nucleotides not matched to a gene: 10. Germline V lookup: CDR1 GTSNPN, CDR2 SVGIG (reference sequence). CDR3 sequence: CAWSKIVGGADTQYF. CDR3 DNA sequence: TGTGCCTGGAGCAAAATAGTGGGAGGGGCAGATACGCAGTATTTT. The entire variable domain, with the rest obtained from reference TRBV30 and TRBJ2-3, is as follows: SQTIHQWPATLVQPVGSPLSLECTVEGTSNPNLYWYRQAAGRGLQLLFYSVGIGQISSEVPQNLSASRPQDRQFILSSKKLLLSDSGFYLCAWSKIVGGADTQYFGPGTRLTVL.

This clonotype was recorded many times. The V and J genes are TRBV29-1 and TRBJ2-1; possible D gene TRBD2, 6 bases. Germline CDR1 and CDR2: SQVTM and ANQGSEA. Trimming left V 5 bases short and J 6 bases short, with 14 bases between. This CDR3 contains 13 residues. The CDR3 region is CSVSATLANEQFF. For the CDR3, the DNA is TGCAGCGTTAGTGCTACACTAGCCAATGAGCAGTTCTTC.

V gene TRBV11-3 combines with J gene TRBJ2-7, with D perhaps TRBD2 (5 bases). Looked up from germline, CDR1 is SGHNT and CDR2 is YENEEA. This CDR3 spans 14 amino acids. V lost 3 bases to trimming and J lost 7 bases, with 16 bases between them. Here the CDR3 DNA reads TGTGCCAGCAGCTTTTTGGCTAGCAGCAATGAGCAGTACTTC. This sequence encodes CASSFLASSNEQYF. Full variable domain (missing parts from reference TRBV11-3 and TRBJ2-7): EAGVVQSPRYKIIEKKQPVAFWCNPISGHNTLYWYLQNLGQGPELLIRYENEEAVDDSQLPKDRFSAERLKGVDSTLKIQPAELGDSAVYLCASSFLASSNEQYFGPGTRLTVT.

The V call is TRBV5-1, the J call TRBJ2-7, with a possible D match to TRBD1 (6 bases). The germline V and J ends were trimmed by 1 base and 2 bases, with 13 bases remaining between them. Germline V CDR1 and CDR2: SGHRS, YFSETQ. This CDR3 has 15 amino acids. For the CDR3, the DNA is TGCGCCAGCAGCTTGATGGGCAGGGGAACCTACGAGCAGTACTTC. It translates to CASSLMGRGTYEQYF.

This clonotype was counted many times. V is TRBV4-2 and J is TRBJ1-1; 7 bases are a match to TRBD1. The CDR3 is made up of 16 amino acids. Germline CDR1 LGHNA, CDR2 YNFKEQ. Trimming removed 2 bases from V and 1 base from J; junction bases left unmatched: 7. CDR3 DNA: TGTGCCAGCAGCCAACAGGGGGATCGTAGGAACACTGAAGCTTTCTTT. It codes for CASSQQGDRRNTEAFF.

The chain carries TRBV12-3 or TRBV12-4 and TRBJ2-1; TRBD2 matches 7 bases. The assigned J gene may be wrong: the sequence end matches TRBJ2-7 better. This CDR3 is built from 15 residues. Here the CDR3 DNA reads TGTGCCAGCAGTCAGGAAGGTGCGGCGGGAGTTGAGCAGTACTTC. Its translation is CASSQEGAAGVEQYF.

CDR3: CASSTTESSYEQYF. The CDR3 nucleotides are TGTGCCAGCAGCACGACAGAGAGCTCCTACGAGCAGTACTTC. The rearrangement uses TRBV7-7 and TRBJ2-7; D might be TRBD1 (5 bases). Per the germline V gene, CDR1 is SSHAT and CDR2 is FNYEAQ (reference sequence). The length of the CDR3 is 14 residues. V was pared by 5 bases and J by 0 bases, with 11 bases between.

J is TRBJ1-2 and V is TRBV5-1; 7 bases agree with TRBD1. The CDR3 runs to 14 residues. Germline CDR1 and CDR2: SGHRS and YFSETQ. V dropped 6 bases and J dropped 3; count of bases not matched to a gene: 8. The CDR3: CASKTTGSYYGYTF. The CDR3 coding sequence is TGCGCCAGCAAAACGACAGGGTCCTACTATGGCTACACCTTC.

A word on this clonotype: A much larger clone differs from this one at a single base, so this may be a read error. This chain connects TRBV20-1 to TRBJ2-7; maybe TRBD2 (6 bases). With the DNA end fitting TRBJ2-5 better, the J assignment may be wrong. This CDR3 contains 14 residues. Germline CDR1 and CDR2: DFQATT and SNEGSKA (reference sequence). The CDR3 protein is CSAGDLAQKETQYF. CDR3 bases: TGCAGTGCTGGAGACCTAGCGCAAAAAGAGACCCAGTACTTC.

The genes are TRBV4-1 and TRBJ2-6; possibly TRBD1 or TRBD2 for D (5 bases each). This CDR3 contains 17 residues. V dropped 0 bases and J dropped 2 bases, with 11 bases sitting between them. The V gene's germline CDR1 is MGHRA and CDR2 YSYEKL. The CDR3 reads CASSQEARGTGANVLTF. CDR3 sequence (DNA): TGCGCCAGCAGCCAAGAGGCGAGGGGAACTGGGGCCAACGTCCTGACTTTC.

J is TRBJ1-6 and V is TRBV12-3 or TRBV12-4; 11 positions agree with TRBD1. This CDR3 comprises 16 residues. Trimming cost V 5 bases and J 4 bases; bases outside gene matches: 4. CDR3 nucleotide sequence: TGTGCCAGCAGTGGACAGGGGGCAAGGTATAATTCACCCCTCCACTTT. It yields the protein CASSGQGARYNSPLHF.

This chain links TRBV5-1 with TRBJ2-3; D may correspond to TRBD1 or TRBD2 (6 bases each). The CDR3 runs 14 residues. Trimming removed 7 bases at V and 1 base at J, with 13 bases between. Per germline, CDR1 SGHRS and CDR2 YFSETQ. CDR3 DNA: TGCGCCAGCCGGATGGAGGGGGGCACAGATACGCAGTATTTT. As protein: CASRMEGGTDTQYF.

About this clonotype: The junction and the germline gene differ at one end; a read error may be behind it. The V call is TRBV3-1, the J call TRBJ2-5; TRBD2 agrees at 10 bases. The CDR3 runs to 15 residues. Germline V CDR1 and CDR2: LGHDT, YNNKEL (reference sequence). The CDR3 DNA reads TGTGTCAGCAGCCAGGCTAGCGGGAGTTCGAATGAGCAGTACTTC. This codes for CVSSQASGSSNEQYF.

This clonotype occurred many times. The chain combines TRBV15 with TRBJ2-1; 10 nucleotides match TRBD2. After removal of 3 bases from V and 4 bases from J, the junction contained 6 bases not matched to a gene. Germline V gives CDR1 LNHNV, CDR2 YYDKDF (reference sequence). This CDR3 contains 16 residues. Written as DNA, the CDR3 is TGTGCCACCAGCAGGGAGGGACTAGCGTTATACAATGAGCAGTTCTTC. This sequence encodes CATSREGLALYNEQFF.

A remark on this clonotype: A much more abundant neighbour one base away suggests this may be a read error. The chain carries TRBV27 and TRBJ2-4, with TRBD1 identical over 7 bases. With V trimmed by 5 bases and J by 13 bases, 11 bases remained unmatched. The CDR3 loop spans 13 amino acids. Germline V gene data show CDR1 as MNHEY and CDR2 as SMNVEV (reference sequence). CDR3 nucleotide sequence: TGTGCCAGCAGTGTAAACGGACAGGCTGAGCAGTACTTC. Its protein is CASSVNGQAEQYF.

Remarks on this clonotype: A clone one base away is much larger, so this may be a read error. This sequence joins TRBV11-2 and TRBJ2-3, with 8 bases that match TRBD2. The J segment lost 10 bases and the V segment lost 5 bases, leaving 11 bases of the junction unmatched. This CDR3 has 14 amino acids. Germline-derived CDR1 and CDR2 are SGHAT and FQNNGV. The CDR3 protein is CASSRSGGGEAQYF. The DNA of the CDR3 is TGTGCCAGCAGCCGGAGCGGGGGAGGGGAGGCGCAGTATTTT.

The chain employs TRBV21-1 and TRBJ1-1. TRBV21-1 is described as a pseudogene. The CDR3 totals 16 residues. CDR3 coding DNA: TGTGCCAGCAGCTCTCCGCAGGAGGAGGGGAGCACTGAAGCTTTCTTT. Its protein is CASSSPQEEGSTEAFF.

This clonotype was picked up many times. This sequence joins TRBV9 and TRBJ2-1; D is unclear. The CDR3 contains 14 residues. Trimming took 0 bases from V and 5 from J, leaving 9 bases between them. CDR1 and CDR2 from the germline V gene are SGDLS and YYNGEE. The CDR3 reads CASSVDSVNNEQFF. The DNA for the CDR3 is TGTGCCAGCAGCGTAGATAGTGTTAACAATGAGCAGTTCTTC.

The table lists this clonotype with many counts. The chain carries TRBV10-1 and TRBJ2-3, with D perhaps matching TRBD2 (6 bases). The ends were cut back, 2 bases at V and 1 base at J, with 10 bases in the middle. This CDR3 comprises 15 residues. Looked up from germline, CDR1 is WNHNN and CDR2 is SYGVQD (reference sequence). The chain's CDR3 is CASSEPGLGTDTQYF. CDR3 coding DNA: TGCGCCAGCAGTGAGCCGGGACTTGGCACAGATACGCAGTATTTT.

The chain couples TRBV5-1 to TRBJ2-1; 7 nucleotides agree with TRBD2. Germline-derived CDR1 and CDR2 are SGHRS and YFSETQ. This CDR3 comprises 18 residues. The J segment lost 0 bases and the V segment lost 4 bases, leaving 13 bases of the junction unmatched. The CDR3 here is CASSPAISGRSSYNEQFF. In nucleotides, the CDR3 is TGCGCCAGCAGCCCGGCGATTAGCGGGCGGAGCTCCTACAATGAGCAGTTCTTC.

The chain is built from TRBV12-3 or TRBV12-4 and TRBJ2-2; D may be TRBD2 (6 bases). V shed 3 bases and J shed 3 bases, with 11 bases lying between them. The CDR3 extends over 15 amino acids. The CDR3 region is CASSFAGTDTGELFF. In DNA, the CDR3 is TGTGCCAGCAGTTTTGCGGGGACGGACACCGGGGAGCTGTTTTTT.

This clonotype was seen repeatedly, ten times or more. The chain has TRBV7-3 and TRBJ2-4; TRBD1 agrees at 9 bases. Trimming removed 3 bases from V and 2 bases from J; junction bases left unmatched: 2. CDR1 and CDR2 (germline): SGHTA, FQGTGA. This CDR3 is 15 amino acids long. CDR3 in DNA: TGTGCCAGCAGCTTGGACAGGGGCACCAAAAACATTCAGTACTTC. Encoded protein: CASSLDRGTKNIQYF. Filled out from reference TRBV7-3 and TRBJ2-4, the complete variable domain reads GAGVSQTPSNKVTEKGKYVELRCDPISGHTALYWYRQSLGQGPEFLIYFQGTGAADDSGLPNDRFFAVRPEGSVSTLKIQRTERGDSAVYLCASSLDRGTKNIQYFGAGTRLSVL.

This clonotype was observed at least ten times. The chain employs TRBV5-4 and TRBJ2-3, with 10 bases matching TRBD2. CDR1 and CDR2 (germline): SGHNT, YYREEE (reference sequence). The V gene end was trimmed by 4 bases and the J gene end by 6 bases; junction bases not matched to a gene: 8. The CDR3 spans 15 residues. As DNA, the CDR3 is TGTGCCAGCAGCGTGCAGGGACTAGCGCCCGATACGCAGTATTTT. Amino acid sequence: CASSVQGLAPDTQYF.